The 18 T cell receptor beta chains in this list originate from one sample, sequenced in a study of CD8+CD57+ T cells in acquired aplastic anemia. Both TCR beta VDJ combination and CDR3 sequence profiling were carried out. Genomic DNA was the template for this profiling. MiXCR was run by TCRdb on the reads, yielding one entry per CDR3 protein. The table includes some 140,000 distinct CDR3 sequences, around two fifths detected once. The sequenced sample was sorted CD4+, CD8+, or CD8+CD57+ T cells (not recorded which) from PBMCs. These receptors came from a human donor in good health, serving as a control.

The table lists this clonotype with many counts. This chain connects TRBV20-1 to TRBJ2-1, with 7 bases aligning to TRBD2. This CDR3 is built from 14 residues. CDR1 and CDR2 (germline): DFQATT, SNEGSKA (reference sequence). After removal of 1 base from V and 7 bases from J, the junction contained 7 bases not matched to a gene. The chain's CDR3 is CSARGAGAWNEQFF. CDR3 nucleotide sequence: TGCAGTGCTAGAGGCGCGGGAGCTTGGAATGAGCAGTTCTTC.

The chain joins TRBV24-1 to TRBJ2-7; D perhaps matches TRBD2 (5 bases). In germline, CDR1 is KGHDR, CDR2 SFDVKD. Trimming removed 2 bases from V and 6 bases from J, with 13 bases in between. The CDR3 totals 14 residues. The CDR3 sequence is CATSDSDGNPEQYF. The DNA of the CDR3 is TGTGCCACCAGTGATTCGGACGGGAACCCCGAGCAGTACTTC.

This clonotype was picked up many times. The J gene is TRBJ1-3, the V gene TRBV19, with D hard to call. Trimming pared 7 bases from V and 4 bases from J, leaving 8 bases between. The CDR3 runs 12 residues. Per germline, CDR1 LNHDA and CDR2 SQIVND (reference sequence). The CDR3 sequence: CASNPDGNTIYF. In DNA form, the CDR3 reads TGTGCCAGTAACCCCGACGGAAACACCATATATTTT.

CDR3 DNA sequence: TGCAGTGCTAGCGGGGGCCGACTTTACAATGAGCAGTTCTTC. It codes for CSASGGRLYNEQFF. The V and J genes are TRBV20-1 and TRBJ2-1; D may be TRBD1 or TRBD2 (6 bases each). Trimming removed 3 bases from V and 4 bases from J, with 13 bases in between. The CDR3 covers 14 residues. From germline, CDR1 is DFQATT and CDR2 SNEGSKA (reference sequence).

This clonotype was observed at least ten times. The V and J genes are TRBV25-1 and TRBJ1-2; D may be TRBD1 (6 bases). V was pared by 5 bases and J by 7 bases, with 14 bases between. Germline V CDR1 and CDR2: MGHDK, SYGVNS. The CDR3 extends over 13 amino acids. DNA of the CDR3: TGTGCCAGCAGTCGGGGGACGGGGGCTGGCTACACCTTC. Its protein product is CASSRGTGAGYTF.

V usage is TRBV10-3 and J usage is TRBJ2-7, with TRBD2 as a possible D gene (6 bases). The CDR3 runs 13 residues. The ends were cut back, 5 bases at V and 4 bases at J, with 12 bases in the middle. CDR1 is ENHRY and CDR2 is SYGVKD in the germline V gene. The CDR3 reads CAISPGAKYEQYF. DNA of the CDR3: TGTGCCATCAGTCCGGGAGCCAAGTACGAGCAGTACTTC.

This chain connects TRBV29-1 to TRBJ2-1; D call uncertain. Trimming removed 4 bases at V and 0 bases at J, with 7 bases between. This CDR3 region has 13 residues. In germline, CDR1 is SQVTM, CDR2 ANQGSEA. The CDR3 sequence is CSVGLGSYNEQFF. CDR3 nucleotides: TGCAGCGTTGGGTTGGGCTCCTACAATGAGCAGTTCTTC.

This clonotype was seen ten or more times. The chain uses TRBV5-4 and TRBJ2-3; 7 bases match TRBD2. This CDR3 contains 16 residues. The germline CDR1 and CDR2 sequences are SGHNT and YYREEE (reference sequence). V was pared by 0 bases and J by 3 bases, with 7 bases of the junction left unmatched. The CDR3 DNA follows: TGTGCCAGCAGCTTGGGGGCGGGAGTGGTGACAGATACGCAGTATTTT. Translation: CASSLGAGVVTDTQYF.

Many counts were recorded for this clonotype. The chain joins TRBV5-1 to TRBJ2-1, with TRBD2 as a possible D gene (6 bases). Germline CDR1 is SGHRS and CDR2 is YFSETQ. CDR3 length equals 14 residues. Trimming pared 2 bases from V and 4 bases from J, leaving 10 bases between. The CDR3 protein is CASSLGGKYNEQFF. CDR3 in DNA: TGCGCCAGCAGCTTAGGCGGGAAGTACAATGAGCAGTTCTTC.

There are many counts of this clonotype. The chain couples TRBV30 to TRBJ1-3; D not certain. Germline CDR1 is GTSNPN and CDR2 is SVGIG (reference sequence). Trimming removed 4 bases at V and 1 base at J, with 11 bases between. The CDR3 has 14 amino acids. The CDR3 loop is CAWNPGDSGNTIYF. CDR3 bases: TGTGCCTGGAATCCCGGGGATTCTGGAAACACCATATATTTT.

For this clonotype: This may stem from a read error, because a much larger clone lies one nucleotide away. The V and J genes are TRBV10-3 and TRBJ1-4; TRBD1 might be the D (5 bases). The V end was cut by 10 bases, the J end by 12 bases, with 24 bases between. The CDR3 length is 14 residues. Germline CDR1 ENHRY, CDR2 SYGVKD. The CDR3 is CASGYYEGRVELFF. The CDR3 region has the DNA TGTGCCAGCGGTTACTACGAGGGGCGCGTCGAACTGTTTTTT.

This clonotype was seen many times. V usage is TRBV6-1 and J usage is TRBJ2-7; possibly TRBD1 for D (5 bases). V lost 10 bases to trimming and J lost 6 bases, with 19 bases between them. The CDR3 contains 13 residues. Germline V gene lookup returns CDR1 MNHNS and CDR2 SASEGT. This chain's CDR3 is CATLGQSVSEQYF. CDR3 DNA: TGTGCCACCCTGGGGCAGTCAGTTAGCGAGCAGTACTTC.

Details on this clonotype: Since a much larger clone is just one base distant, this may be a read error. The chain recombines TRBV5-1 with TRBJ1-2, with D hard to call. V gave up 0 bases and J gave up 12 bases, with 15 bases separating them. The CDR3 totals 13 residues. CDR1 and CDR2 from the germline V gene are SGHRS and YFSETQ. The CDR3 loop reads CASSLGMGNGHTF. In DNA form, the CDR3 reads TGCGCCAGCAGCTTGGGTATGGGGAACGGCCACACCTTC.

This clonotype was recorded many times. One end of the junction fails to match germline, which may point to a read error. The CDR3: CATSRELSGTGDF. Here the CDR3 DNA reads TGTGCCACCAGCAGAGAATTGTCAGGGACGGGGGACTTC. This chain links TRBV15 with TRBJ1-2; TRBD1 is a possible D gene (5 bases). In germline, CDR1 is LNHNV, CDR2 YYDKDF (reference sequence). The CDR3 is made up of 13 amino acids.

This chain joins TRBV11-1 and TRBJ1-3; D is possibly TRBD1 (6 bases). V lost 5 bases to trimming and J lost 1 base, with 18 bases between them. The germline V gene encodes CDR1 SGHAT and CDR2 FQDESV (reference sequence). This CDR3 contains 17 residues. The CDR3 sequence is CASSPSGGDVSGNTIYF. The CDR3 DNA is TGTGCCAGCAGCCCCTCGGGGGGCGACGTTTCTGGAAACACCATATATTTT.

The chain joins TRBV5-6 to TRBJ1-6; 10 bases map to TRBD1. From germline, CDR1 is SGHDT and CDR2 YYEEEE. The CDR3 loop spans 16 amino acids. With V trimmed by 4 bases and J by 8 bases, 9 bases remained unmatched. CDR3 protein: CASSIVTGGVYSPLHF. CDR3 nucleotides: TGTGCCAGCAGCATAGTGACAGGGGGCGTGTATTCACCCCTCCACTTT. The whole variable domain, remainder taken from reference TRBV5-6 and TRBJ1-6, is DAGVTQSPTHLIKTRGQQVTLRCSPKSGHDTVSWYQQALGQGPQFIFQYYEEEERQRGNFPDRFSGHQFPNYSSELNVNALLLGDSALYLCASSIVTGGVYSPLHFGNGTRLTVT.

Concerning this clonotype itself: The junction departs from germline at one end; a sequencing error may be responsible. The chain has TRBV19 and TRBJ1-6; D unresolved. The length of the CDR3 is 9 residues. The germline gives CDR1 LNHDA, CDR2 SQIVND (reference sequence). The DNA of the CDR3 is TGTGCCGGTAGTAAACCCCTCCACTTT. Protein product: CAGSKPLHF.

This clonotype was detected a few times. The CDR3 region has the DNA TGTGCCAGCAGTCGCCAGGGCTCCTACAATGAGCAGTTCTTC. Amino acids: CASSRQGSYNEQFF. The chain has TRBV27 and TRBJ2-1; perhaps TRBD1 as D (5 bases). Trimming removed 5 bases from V and 0 bases from J, with 8 bases in between. The CDR3 has 14 residues. Germline V gene sequence: CDR1 MNHEY, CDR2 SMNVEV (reference sequence).